These T cell receptor beta chains were read from a single sample in a study of T cells of healthy individuals. In TCRdb, the 5' RACE reads were re-called with MiXCR into one record per CDR3 protein. Of roughly 87,000 distinct CDR3 sequences listed, around 17% were seen once; the top ten hold 6.2%. The receptors derive from a human donor in good health. CDR3s include the opening cysteine and the closing phenylalanine or tryptophan. A D gene is named only where the DNA matches it firmly. Rows may omit the clone size; those that give it use once, few, many or a size class.

>many|TRBD2|TRBJ2-1|TRBV20-1
TGCAGTGCTGCCGGGGGACTAGCGGGAGCGCGTATAAATGAGCAGTTCTTC
CSAAGGLAGARINEQFF
>many|.|TRBJ1-5|TRBV7-2
TGTGCCAGCAGTAACCTGGGGGGAGGTCAGCCCCAGCATTTT
CASSNLGGGQPQHF
>many|.|TRBJ2-1|TRBV7-2
TGTGCCAGCAGCTTAGCGTTTAGCGGAACCTCCTACAATGAGCAGTTCTTC
CASSLAFSGTSYNEQFF
>many|.|TRBJ1-2|TRBV5-4
TGTGCCAGCAGCCGTTCGGCAGGGGAGGGCGCCTATGGCTACACCTTC
CASSRSAGEGAYGYTF
>few|TRBD2|TRBJ2-3|TRBV7-9
TGTGCCAGCAGACAAACTAGCGGGAGAGGGCGGGATACGCAGTATTTT
CASRQTSGRGRDTQYF
>many|.|TRBJ1-5|TRBV3-2
TGTGCCAGCAGCCCTAGACAGGTTCCGTGTCAGCCCCAGCATTTT
CASSPRQVPCQPQHF
>many|.|TRBJ1-1|TRBV4-1
TGCGCCAGCAGCCATCCGCTGAACACTGAAGCTTTCTTT
CASSHPLNTEAFF
>.|.|TRBJ2-7|TRBV11-2
TGTGCCAGCAGTTCCAGGGGCGGGAAGGAAGGCGGTACGGGGGAGCAGTACTTC
CASSSRGGKEGGTGEQYF
>.|.|TRBJ2-2|TRBV7-9
TGTGCCAGCAGCTTGTTTTTAGGTTCCGGGGAGCTGTTTTTT
CASSLFLGSGELFF
>.|.|TRBJ2-7|TRBV6-2/TRBV6-3
TGTGCCAGCAGTTATGGGCAGAGCTACGAGCAGTACTTC
CASSYGQSYEQYF
>.|.|TRBJ1-5|TRBV7-9
TGTGCCAGCAGCTTAGGATCAGGGGCTGGTCAGCCCCAGCATTTT
CASSLGSGAGQPQHF
>few|TRBD2|TRBJ2-1|TRBV6-2/TRBV6-3
TGTGCCAGCAGCTTACCGGGTCGGTGGCGGGAGGTGGTTAGGAATGAGCAGTTCTTC
CASSLPGRWREVVRNEQFF
>many|.|TRBJ2-7|TRBV3-1
TGTGCCAGCAGCCAAGGCAGGAGCGAGCAGTACTTC
CASSQGRSEQYF
>.|TRBD1|TRBJ2-7|TRBV12-3/TRBV12-4
TGTGCCAGCGGCCCTTCAGGGGGCGAGGGTTCCTACGAGCAGTACTTC
CASGPSGGEGSYEQYF
>.|TRBD2|TRBJ2-1|TRBV9
TGTGCCAGCAGCGTAGGTCCTGTGGCGGGAGGGCTTTCCCCCCACAATGAGCAGTTCTTC
CASSVGPVAGGLSPHNEQFF
>.|.|TRBJ2-2|TRBV5-1
TGCGCCAGCAGCAGCGCCCCCTACACCGGGGAGCTGTTTTTT
CASSSAPYTGELFF
>.|TRBD2|TRBJ2-7|TRBV9
TGTGCCAGCAGCGTCAGCGGGGGGAATTCCTACGAGCAGTACTTC
CASSVSGGNSYEQYF
>.|TRBD2|TRBJ2-7|TRBV7-2
TGTGCCAGCAGCTTAACTAGCGGGGGGTCTCATTCCTACGAGCAGTACTTC
CASSLTSGGSHSYEQYF
>.|.|TRBJ2-2|TRBV3-1
TGTGCCAGCAGCCAAGCCAGCACCGGGGAGCTGTTTTTT
CASSQASTGELFF
>.|.|TRBJ2-1|TRBV4-2
TGTGCCAGCAGCCCCTTTATGGGCTCGAGCTCCTACAATGAGCAGTTCTTC
CASSPFMGSSSYNEQFF
>once|.|TRBJ2-5|TRBV7-9
TGTGCCAGCAGCGCCGGGACCCGAAACCAAGAGACCCAGTACTTC
CASSAGTRNQETQYF
>.|TRBD1|TRBJ2-7|TRBV30
TGTGCCTGGAGTGTAGGGGACAGGGGTCCCTACGAGCAGTACTTC
CAWSVGDRGPYEQYF
>.|.|TRBJ1-2|TRBV23-1
TGCGCCAGCAGTCAATCGTGTCCCTTTGGCTACACCTTC
CASSQSCPFGYTF
>.|.|TRBJ1-2|TRBV6-2/TRBV6-3
TGTGCCAGCAGTCGGGGGCCGAACGACTATGGCTACACCTTC
CASSRGPNDYGYTF
>few|TRBD2|TRBJ2-2|TRBV2
TGTGCCAGCAGTGAAAGGAGAGTAGCGGGAGAGGCCGGGGAGCTGTTTTTT
CASSERRVAGEAGELFF
>many|TRBD1|TRBJ1-1|TRBV5-5
TGTGCCAGCAGCTACAGTCCCGGGACAGGTTCGAACACTGAAGCTTTCTTT
CASSYSPGTGSNTEAFF
>.|TRBD2|TRBJ2-5|TRBV6-2/TRBV6-3
TGTGCCAGCAGGACGCTAGCGGACCAAGAGACCCAGTACTTC
CASRTLADQETQYF
>few|TRBD2|TRBJ2-3|TRBV4-2
TGTGCCAGCAGCCAAATAGCGGGGGGGCCAGATACGCAGTATTTT
CASSQIAGGPDTQYF
>many|.|TRBJ2-3|TRBV2
TGTGCCAGCAGTGAAGTTAAGCTAGCAACAGATACGCAGTATTTT
CASSEVKLATDTQYF
>few|.|TRBJ2-1|TRBV24-1
TGTGCCACCAGTGACGCCCTGGCGGAGCAGTTCTTC
CATSDALAEQFF
>many|.|TRBJ2-7|TRBV10-3
TGTGCCATCAGCCTCTTGGACCCCAGGAGCTCCTACGAGCAGTACTTC
CAISLLDPRSSYEQYF
>.|.|TRBJ2-3|TRBV29-1
TGCAGCGTTGAGGCGACAGGGCTTGGGAGGAATACGCAGTATTTT
CSVEATGLGRNTQYF
>.|TRBD2|TRBJ2-5|TRBV10-3
TGTGCCACGACTAGCGGGGGGGCCTGGGAGACCCAGTACTTC
CATTSGGAWETQYF
>.|.|TRBJ2-7|TRBV6-2/TRBV6-3
TGTGCCAGCAGTTACGGGACTTACGAGCAGTACTTC
CASSYGTYEQYF
>many|.|TRBJ2-1|TRBV29-1
TGCAGCGTTGACGTTAGTTGGCAGGACAATGAGCAGTTCTTC
CSVDVSWQDNEQFF
>few|TRBD2|TRBJ2-5|TRBV7-8
TGTGCCAGCAGCCTATCTGGGAGGGAACAAGAGACCCAGTACTTC
CASSLSGREQETQYF
>.|TRBD1|TRBJ2-1|TRBV28
TGTGCCAGCAGTATCCCCCCGGGACAGGGGGCCAATGAGCAGTTCTTC
CASSIPPGQGANEQFF
>.|.|TRBJ2-7|TRBV4-3
TGCGCCAGCAGCCAAGAACAGGGTTTCGGCTACGAGCAGTACTTC
CASSQEQGFGYEQYF
>many|.|TRBJ1-2|TRBV20-1
TGCAGTGCTAGAACCCTAGGGGGCTATGGCTACACCTTC
CSARTLGGYGYTF
>.|.|TRBJ2-7|TRBV4-2
TGTGCCAGCAGCCAAGATTGGGACGGGTCCTACGAGCAGTACTTC
CASSQDWDGSYEQYF
>few|.|TRBJ2-5|TRBV2
TGTGCCAGCGGACTTGACCAAGAGACCCAGTACTTC
CASGLDQETQYF